One and the same sample provided the 9 T cell receptor beta chains below, sequenced in a study of OX40 agonist ivuxolimab in advanced cancers. Clones were sequenced by immunoSEQ multiplex PCR, and TCRdb holds only the in-frame ones, with some missing. The data show around 83,000 clones, approximately 88% seen once. The specimen comprised CD4+ or CD8+ T cells sorted from blood, sampled in a trial of the OX40 agonist ivuxolimab. The receptors stem from an adult with an advanced solid tumor such as melanoma, head and neck, liver or kidney cancer.

The genes are TRBV9 and TRBJ1-1; possibly TRBD1 for D (5 bases). V was trimmed by 5 bases and J by 6 bases, leaving 17 bases between them. The CDR3 length is 14 residues. Per the germline V gene, CDR1 is SGDLS and CDR2 is YYNGEE. CDR3 bases: TGTGCCAGCAGTCTGTCTGGGGGGGACGCTGAAGCTTTCTTT. Translation gives CASSLSGGDAEAFF.

The chain carries TRBV18 and TRBJ2-5; 13 bases are shared with TRBD2. Unmatched junction bases numbered 8, after V lost 6 bases and J lost 4 bases. The CDR3 is 16 amino acids. The germline V gene has CDR1 KGHSH and CDR2 LQKENI. The CDR3 here is CASSHTSGRVGETQYF. The CDR3 DNA reads TGTGCCAGCTCGCACACTAGCGGGAGGGTTGGAGAGACCCAGTACTTC.

J is TRBJ2-5 and V is TRBV7-9; D call uncertain. Germline loops: CDR1 SEHNR, CDR2 FQNEAQ (reference sequence). Trimming removed 7 bases from V and 4 bases from J, with 10 bases in between. The CDR3 totals 12 residues. The CDR3 DNA reads as TGTGCCAGCACCCTGTCGCCAGAGACCCAGTACTTC. Protein product: CASTLSPETQYF. Using reference TRBV7-9 and TRBJ2-5 for the parts outside the CDR3, the full variable domain is DTGVSQNPRHKITKRGQNVTFRCDPISEHNRLYWYRQTLGQGPEFLTYFQNEAQLEKSRLLSDRFSAERPKGSFSTLEIQRTEQGDSAMYLCASTLSPETQYFGPGTRLLVL.

Only one count was recorded for this clone. This chain uses TRBV2 with TRBJ1-5; D uncertain. V lost 6 bases to trimming and J lost 6 bases, with 12 bases between them. The CDR3 is made up of 13 amino acids. Germline V gene data show CDR1 as SNHLY and CDR2 as FYNNEI. CDR3 sequence (DNA): TGTGCCAGCAGCGGGGAATCGGGTCAGCCCCAGCATTTT. It encodes CASSGESGQPQHF.

The chain recombines TRBV6-6 with TRBJ1-2, with a possible D match to TRBD1 (5 bases). CDR3 size: 13 residues. Trimming stripped 2 bases from V and 11 bases from J, with 15 bases between. The germline gives CDR1 MNHNY, CDR2 SVGAGI (reference sequence). CDR3 in amino acids: CASSYPGPGGYTF. Written as DNA, the CDR3 is TGTGCCAGCAGTTACCCGGGCCCCGGGGGGTACACCTTC.

This chain links TRBV5-1 with TRBJ2-1, with a tentative D call TRBD2 (5 bases). The CDR3 is 15 residues long. V was pared by 0 bases and J by 5 bases, with 12 bases between. Germline-derived CDR1 and CDR2 are SGHRS and YFSETQ. The CDR3 is CASSLAEVAHNEQFF. In DNA, the CDR3 is TGCGCCAGCAGCTTGGCCGAAGTAGCGCACAATGAGCAGTTCTTC.

V usage is TRBV29-1 and J usage is TRBJ2-7, with TRBD1 matching 7 bases. V was pared by 6 bases and J by 2 bases, with 13 bases of the junction left unmatched. The CDR3 sequence is 15 residues long. From germline, CDR1 is SQVTM and CDR2 ANQGSEA. DNA for the CDR3: TGCAGCGTCCGCCCAATGAACAGGGGAGCCTACGAGCAGTACTTC. Protein: CSVRPMNRGAYEQYF.

J is TRBJ1-4 and V is TRBV6-5, with 7 bases identical to TRBD1. CDR3 length equals 15 residues. After removal of 2 bases from V and 8 bases from J, the junction contained 8 bases not matched to a gene. The germline V gene encodes CDR1 MNHEY and CDR2 SVGAGI. CDR3 amino acids: CASSYNRDRKEKLFF. The CDR3 coding sequence is TGTGCCAGCAGTTACAACCGGGACAGAAAGGAAAAACTGTTTTTT.

The chain joins TRBV7-6 to TRBJ2-7, with D perhaps TRBD1 (6 bases). The germline V and J ends were trimmed by 1 base and 2 bases, with 9 bases remaining between them. This CDR3 has 14 amino acids. Per the germline V gene, CDR1 is SGHVS and CDR2 is FNYEAQ. The CDR3 protein is CASSLGGQPYEQYF. Written as DNA, the CDR3 is TGTGCCAGCAGCTTAGGCGGACAGCCCTACGAGCAGTACTTC.